Each of the 27 T cell receptor beta chains below was sequenced from the same sample in a study of T-cell reconstitution after alpha-beta-depleted transplantation in children. Unique molecular identifiers were built into the TCRbeta library. TCRdb itself ran the PCR reads through MiXCR, one entry per CDR3 protein. The top ten hold less than 4% of the sample, which has a few hundred thousand distinct CDR3 sequences, roughly 18% seen once. The sample consisted of PBMCs from the stem cell graft donor, taken from the stem cell graft. These receptors were obtained from a human donor who donated a stem cell graft to a child with acute lymphoblastic leukemia.

J is TRBJ2-1 and V is TRBV20-1; the match to TRBD2 covers 8 bases. This CDR3 is 14 amino acids long. In germline, CDR1 is DFQATT, CDR2 SNEGSKA (reference sequence). The trim removed 3 bases at V and 6 bases at J, leaving 7 bases unmatched. Here the CDR3 DNA reads TGCAGTGCTAGGGCGGGAGGCCCCCCCAATGAGCAGTTCTTC. Residues: CSARAGGPPNEQFF.

The V and J genes are TRBV11-2 and TRBJ1-3; no clear D gene. Trimming left V 3 bases short and J 0 bases short, with 15 bases between. Germline loops: CDR1 SGHAT, CDR2 FQNNGV. The CDR3 totals 17 residues. CDR3 residues: CASSFYPQLGSGNTIYF. CDR3 coding DNA: TGTGCCAGCAGCTTTTACCCCCAACTGGGCTCTGGAAACACCATATATTTT.

This clonotype was observed a few times. The rearrangement joins TRBV2 to TRBJ1-2; TRBD1 is a possible D gene (5 bases). The CDR3 runs 13 residues. Germline V gene data show CDR1 as SNHLY and CDR2 as FYNNEI. The germline V and J ends were trimmed by 1 base and 7 bases, with 10 bases remaining between them. CDR3 sequence: CASSEGGRGGYTF. DNA of the CDR3: TGTGCCAGCAGTGAAGGCGGGAGGGGTGGCTACACCTTC.

This clonotype was detected a few times. The gene calls are TRBV5-1 and TRBJ2-1; D may be TRBD2 (6 bases). CDR3 length: 15 residues. Germline V gives CDR1 SGHRS, CDR2 YFSETQ. V lost 4 bases and J 4 bases, leaving 15 bases between the germline ends. CDR3 nucleotide sequence: TGCGCCAGCAGCACCGACGGGAGTGGGTACAATGAGCAGTTCTTC. This translates into CASSTDGSGYNEQFF.

The J gene is TRBJ2-1, the V gene TRBV7-3, with unresolved D. Germline V CDR1 and CDR2: SGHTA, FQGTGA. V was clipped by 3 bases and J by 5 bases, with 14 bases between them. The CDR3 covers 15 residues. In nucleotides, the CDR3 is TGTGCCAGCAGCTTCCTACGGACCCCTGACAATGAGCAGTTCTTC. As protein: CASSFLRTPDNEQFF.

This clonotype was recorded a few times. The rearrangement links TRBV29-1 to TRBJ2-7, with D perhaps given as TRBD1 or TRBD2 (5 bases each). Germline V gene data show CDR1 as SQVTM and CDR2 as ANQGSEA. The CDR3 is made up of 14 amino acids. Trimming cost V 1 base and J 2 bases, with 12 bases left between them. The chain's CDR3 is CSVEAGGQPYEQYF. For the CDR3, the DNA is TGCAGCGTTGAAGCTGGGGGTCAACCCTACGAGCAGTACTTC.

In this sample, this clonotype turned up a few times. The V call is TRBV20-1, the J call TRBJ2-1; 7 bases line up with TRBD2. Per germline, CDR1 DFQATT and CDR2 SNEGSKA (reference sequence). The length of the CDR3 is 15 residues. V was clipped by 2 bases and J by 5 bases; unmatched bases: 9. CDR3 in DNA: TGCAGTGCTAGACCCCGGACTAGGCTCAACAATGAGCAGTTCTTC. Translating it yields CSARPRTRLNNEQFF.

The rearrangement joins TRBV20-1 to TRBJ2-5, with D perhaps TRBD2 (6 bases). This CDR3 has 15 amino acids. CDR1 is DFQATT and CDR2 is SNEGSKA in the germline V gene (reference sequence). Trimming left V 0 bases short and J 5 bases short, with 16 bases between. CDR3 DNA sequence: TGCAGTGCTAGAGATTTCGGTCGGGACTTGGAGACCCAGTACTTC. Translating it yields CSARDFGRDLETQYF.

To note about this clonotype: One end of the junction fails to match germline, which may point to a read error. J is TRBJ2-1 and V is TRBV20-1; 11 positions match TRBD2. Germline CDR1 reads DFQATT; CDR2 reads SNEGSKA (reference sequence). CDR3 length: 14 amino acids. In nucleotides, the CDR3 is TGCAGTCCTAGAGGACTAGCGGGTTACAATGAGCAGTTCTTC. It specifies CSPRGLAGYNEQFF.

This clonotype was seen a handful of times. This sequence joins TRBV4-1 and TRBJ2-7; D is unresolved. The V end lost 1 base, the J end lost 4 bases, and 20 bases lay between the germline ends. The germline gives CDR1 MGHRA, CDR2 YSYEKL. The CDR3 length is 17 residues. The CDR3 DNA sequence: TGCGCCAGCAGCCAAGTTAAGAGTGCAGGACCCCTATACGAGCAGTACTTC. This codes for CASSQVKSAGPLYEQYF.

The chain uses TRBV9 and TRBJ2-1; TRBD2 matches at 7 bases. The CDR3 covers 16 residues. The ends lost 5 bases at V and 4 bases at J; junction bases unmatched: 12. Looked up from germline, CDR1 is SGDLS and CDR2 is YYNGEE. The CDR3 protein is CASSEISSGGYNEQFF. DNA of the CDR3: TGTGCCAGCAGTGAAATATCTAGCGGTGGGTACAATGAGCAGTTCTTC.

This clonotype was counted at least ten times. This chain links TRBV6-6 with TRBJ2-5, with D unresolved. Trimming took off 9 bases at V and 2 bases at J, with 10 bases between the two ends. Germline V gives CDR1 MNHNY, CDR2 SVGAGI (reference sequence). The CDR3 runs to 12 residues. CDR3 loop: CASSGAQETQYF. Written as DNA, the CDR3 is TGTGCCAGTTCGGGCGCACAAGAGACCCAGTACTTC.

As regards this clonotype: Its ends do not fully match the called genes, so a read error is possible. The V and J genes are TRBV5-6 and TRBJ2-7, with D perhaps matching TRBD2 (5 bases). Per the germline V gene, CDR1 is SGHDT and CDR2 is YYEEEE. The CDR3 covers 13 residues. CDR3 residues: CASSRRVSYEHYF. CDR3 DNA: TGTGCCAGCAGCAGGCGGGTCTCCTACGAGCATTACTTC.

Written as DNA, the CDR3 is TGTGCCAGCAGTCGAAGGGGGACCCAGTACTTC. Translation: CASSRRGTQYF. V is TRBV12-3 or TRBV12-4 and J is TRBJ2-5; tentative D call: TRBD1 (5 bases). V lost 5 bases, J lost 7 bases, and 8 bases lay in between. The CDR3 contains 11 residues.

CDR3 coding DNA: TGCGCCAGCAATTGGGGGAATGAGCAGTTCTTC. This gives the protein CASNWGNEQFF. The genes are TRBV10-2 and TRBJ2-1; D assignment may be TRBD1 or TRBD2 (5 bases each). With 7 bases removed from V and 7 bases from J, the gap between germline ends came to 8 bases. There are 11 residues in the CDR3. Germline V gene sequence: CDR1 WSHSY, CDR2 SAAADI.

The rearrangement links TRBV24-1 to TRBJ2-7, with D perhaps TRBD1 (5 bases). V shed 1 base and J shed 5 bases, with 8 bases lying between them. The CDR3 sequence is 13 residues long. CDR1 KGHDR and CDR2 SFDVKD come from the germline V gene. CDR3 in amino acids: CATSDFRVHEQYF. CDR3 DNA: TGTGCCACCAGTGATTTCAGGGTCCACGAGCAGTACTTC.

V is TRBV11-2 and J is TRBJ1-1; D perhaps matches TRBD1 (6 bases). In germline, CDR1 is SGHAT, CDR2 FQNNGV. CDR3 size: 17 residues. Trimming pared 0 bases from V and 0 bases from J, leaving 14 bases between. The CDR3 sequence: CASSLDLAGALNTEAFF. In nucleotides, the CDR3 is TGTGCCAGCAGCTTAGATTTGGCAGGGGCTTTGAACACTGAAGCTTTCTTT. Full variable domain (rest looked up from reference TRBV11-2 and TRBJ1-1): EAGVAQSPRYKIIEKRQSVAFWCNPISGHATLYWYQQILGQGPKLLIQFQNNGVVDDSQLPKDRFSAERLKGVDSTLKIQPAKLEDSAVYLCASSLDLAGALNTEAFFGQGTRLTVV.

V gene TRBV5-5 combines with J gene TRBJ1-1; the D is unclear. The V gene lost 2 bases and the J gene lost 4 bases, with 9 bases spanning the gap. Germline V gene data show CDR1 as SGHKS and CDR2 as YYEKEE (reference sequence). CDR3 length: 13 residues. In nucleotides, the CDR3 is TGTGCCAGCAGCTTCGCGCGGGGCACTGAAGCTTTCTTT. As protein: CASSFARGTEAFF.

This clonotype turned up a few times. The J gene is TRBJ2-2, the V gene TRBV4-1; TRBD1 or TRBD2 may be the D gene (5 bases each). V was trimmed by 7 bases and J by 0 bases, leaving 12 bases between them. Germline lookup yields CDR1 MGHRA and CDR2 YSYEKL. The CDR3 is made up of 15 amino acids. The CDR3 DNA reads as TGCGCCAGCACGTGGGACGGATCGAACACCGGGGAGCTGTTTTTT. It encodes CASTWDGSNTGELFF.

This clonotype was recorded a few times. CDR3 DNA: TGTGCCAGCAGCCATCCACTAGCGGGAAGCGAGACCCAGTACTTC. This encodes CASSHPLAGSETQYF. The chain joins TRBV4-2 to TRBJ2-5; TRBD2 matches at 10 bases. Germline V gene data show CDR1 as LGHNA and CDR2 as YNFKEQ. The CDR3 extends over 15 amino acids. V was pared by 3 bases and J by 5 bases, with 6 bases of the junction left unmatched.

This clonotype was found a few times. The chain links TRBV2 to TRBJ2-7, with a weak D call TRBD2 (5 bases). Trimming pared 5 bases from V and 6 bases from J, leaving 17 bases between. The CDR3 runs 14 residues. Germline V gene data show CDR1 as SNHLY and CDR2 as FYNNEI. The CDR3 here is CASSSESLGSEQYF. CDR3 nucleotides: TGTGCCAGCAGTTCGGAATCCCTGGGGAGCGAGCAGTACTTC.

This clonotype has more than one count but fewer than ten. The chain couples TRBV12-3 or TRBV12-4 to TRBJ1-5; D is unresolved. The CDR3 covers 12 residues. V was clipped by 6 bases and J by 4 bases, with 7 bases between them. CDR3 region: CASSRRNQPQHF. The CDR3, as DNA: TGTGCCAGCAGCAGACGTAATCAGCCCCAGCATTTT.

This clonotype has a handful of counts. The chain employs TRBV27 and TRBJ1-5; 7 bases are shared with TRBD1. Trimming cost V 0 bases and J 7 bases; bases outside gene matches: 6. The CDR3 is 15 amino acids. Germline CDR1 and CDR2: MNHEY and SMNVEV (reference sequence). The CDR3 nucleotides read TGTGCCAGCAGTTTATCACCAGGGGGTGGGCAGCCCCAGCATTTT. It is translated as CASSLSPGGGQPQHF.

The chain uses TRBV28 and TRBJ1-2; possibly TRBD1 for D (6 bases). Trimming took 3 bases from V and 2 from J, leaving 16 bases between them. CDR1 is MDHEN, CDR2 SYDVKM, per germline. The length of the CDR3 is 16 residues. CDR3 amino acids: CASSFAGSGANYGYTF. The DNA of the CDR3 is TGTGCCAGCAGTTTTGCGGGGTCAGGGGCGAACTATGGCTACACCTTC.

The table lists this clonotype with a count of one. The CDR3 reads CASSPTSGKVFEQYF. CDR3 nucleotides: TGTGCCAGCAGTCCAACCAGCGGGAAAGTGTTCGAGCAGTACTTC. The gene calls are TRBV27 and TRBJ2-7, with TRBD2 matching 7 bases. V dropped 5 bases and J dropped 6; count of bases not matched to a gene: 13. The germline gives CDR1 MNHEY, CDR2 SMNVEV (reference sequence). The CDR3 extends over 15 amino acids.

The V call is TRBV7-9, the J call TRBJ2-7, with D perhaps TRBD2 (5 bases). The CDR3 consists of 13 residues. CDR1 and CDR2 from the germline V gene are SEHNR and FQNEAQ (reference sequence). Trimming removed 2 bases at V and 4 bases at J, with 9 bases between. This CDR3 reads CASSLRERYEQYF. The CDR3 DNA follows: TGTGCCAGCAGCTTACGCGAGCGGTACGAGCAGTACTTC.

This clonotype was detected a few times. The chain combines TRBV19 with TRBJ1-2, with 9 bases identical to TRBD1. This CDR3 comprises 15 residues. The V gene's germline CDR1 is LNHDA and CDR2 SQIVND (reference sequence). Trimming removed 6 bases from V and 5 bases from J; junction bases left unmatched: 10. In DNA form, the CDR3 reads TGTGCCAGTAGCCGGGACAGGGAGACGCGGTATGGCTACACCTTC. Encoded protein: CASSRDRETRYGYTF.